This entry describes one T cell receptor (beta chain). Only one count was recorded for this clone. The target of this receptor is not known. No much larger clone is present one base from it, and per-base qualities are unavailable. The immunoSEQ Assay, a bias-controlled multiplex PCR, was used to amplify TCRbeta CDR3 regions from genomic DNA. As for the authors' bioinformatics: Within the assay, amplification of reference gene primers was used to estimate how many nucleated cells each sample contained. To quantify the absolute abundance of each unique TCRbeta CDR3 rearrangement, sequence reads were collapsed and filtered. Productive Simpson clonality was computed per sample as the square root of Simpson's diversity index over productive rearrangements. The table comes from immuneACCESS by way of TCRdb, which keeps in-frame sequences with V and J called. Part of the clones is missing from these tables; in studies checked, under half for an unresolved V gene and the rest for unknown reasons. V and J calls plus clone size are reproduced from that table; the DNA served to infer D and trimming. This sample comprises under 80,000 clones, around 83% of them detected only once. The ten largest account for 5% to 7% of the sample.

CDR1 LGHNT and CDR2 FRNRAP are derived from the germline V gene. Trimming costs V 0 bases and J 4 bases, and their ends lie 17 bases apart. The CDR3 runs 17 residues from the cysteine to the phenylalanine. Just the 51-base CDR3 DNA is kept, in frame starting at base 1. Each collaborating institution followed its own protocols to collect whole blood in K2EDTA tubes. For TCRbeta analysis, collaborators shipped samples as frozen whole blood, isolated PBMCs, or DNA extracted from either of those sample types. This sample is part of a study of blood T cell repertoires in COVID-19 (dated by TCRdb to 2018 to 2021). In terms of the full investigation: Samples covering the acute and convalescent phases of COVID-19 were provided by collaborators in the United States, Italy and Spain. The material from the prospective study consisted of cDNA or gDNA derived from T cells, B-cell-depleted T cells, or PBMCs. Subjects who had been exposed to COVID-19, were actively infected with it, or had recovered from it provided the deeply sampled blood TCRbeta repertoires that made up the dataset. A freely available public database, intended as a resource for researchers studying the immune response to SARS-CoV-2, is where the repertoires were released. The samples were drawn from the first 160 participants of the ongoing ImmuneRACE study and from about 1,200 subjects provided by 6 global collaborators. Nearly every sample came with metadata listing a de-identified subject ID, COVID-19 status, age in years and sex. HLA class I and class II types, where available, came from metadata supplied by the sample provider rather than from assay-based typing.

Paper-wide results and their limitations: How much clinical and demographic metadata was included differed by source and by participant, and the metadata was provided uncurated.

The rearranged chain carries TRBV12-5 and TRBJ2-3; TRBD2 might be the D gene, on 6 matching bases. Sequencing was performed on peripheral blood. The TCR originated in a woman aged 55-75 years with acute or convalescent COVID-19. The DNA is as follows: TGTGCTAGTGGTTTGGTTGGCTGGGGCCCGGGGGCAGATACGCAGTATTTT. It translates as CASGLVGWGPGADTQYF. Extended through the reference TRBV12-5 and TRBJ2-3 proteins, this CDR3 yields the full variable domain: DARVTQTPRHKVTEMGQEVTMRCQPILGHNTVFWYRQTMMQGLELLAYFRNRAPLDDSGMPKDRFSAEMPDATLATLKIQPSEPRDSAVYFCASGLVGWGPGADTQYFGPGTRLTVL.